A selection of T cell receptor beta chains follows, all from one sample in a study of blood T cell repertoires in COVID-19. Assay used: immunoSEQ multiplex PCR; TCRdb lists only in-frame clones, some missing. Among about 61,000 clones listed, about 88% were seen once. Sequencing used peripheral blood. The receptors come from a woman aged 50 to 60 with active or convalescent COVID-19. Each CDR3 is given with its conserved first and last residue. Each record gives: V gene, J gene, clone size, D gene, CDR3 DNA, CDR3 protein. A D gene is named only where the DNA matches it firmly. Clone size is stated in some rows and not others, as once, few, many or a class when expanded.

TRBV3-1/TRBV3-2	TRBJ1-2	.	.	TGTGCCAGCAGCCAAGGGGACAATAACTATGGCTACACCTTC	CASSQGDNNYGYTF
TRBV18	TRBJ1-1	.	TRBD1	TGTGCCAGCTCACCACGACAGGGAAGGAAGGATGAAGCTTTCTTT	CASSPRQGRKDEAFF
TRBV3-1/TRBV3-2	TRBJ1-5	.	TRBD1	TGTGCCAGCAGCCAGGCAGGGGGCATGAGCAATCAGCCCCAGCATTTT	CASSQAGGMSNQPQHF
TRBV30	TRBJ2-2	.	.	TGTGCCTGGAGTGTACACAGGAACACCGGGGAGCTGTTTTTT	CAWSVHRNTGELFF
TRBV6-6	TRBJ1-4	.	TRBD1	TGTGCCAGCAGCCGATCCGGGACAGGCGTAAAACTGTTTTTT	CASSRSGTGVKLFF
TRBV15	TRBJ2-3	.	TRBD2	TGTGCCACCAGTAGTCTAGCGGGAGGGCCCCTGGGCACAGATACGCAGTATTTT	CATSSLAGGPLGTDTQYF
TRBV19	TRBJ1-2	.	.	TGTGCCAGTAGTATTTCCGTGCGGGGATTGAGTCGCTATGGCTACACCTTC	CASSISVRGLSRYGYTF
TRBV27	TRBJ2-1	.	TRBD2	TGTGCCAGCAGGCGGACTAGCGGGAGACAAGGGAATGAGCAGTTCTTC	CASRRTSGRQGNEQFF
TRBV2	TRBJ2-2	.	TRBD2	TGTGCCAGCAGGAAGGCTAGCGGGAGTTCCGGGGAGCTGTTTTTT	CASRKASGSSGELFF
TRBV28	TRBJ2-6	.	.	TGTGCCAGCACAGGGGGAGGACGTGGGGCCAACGTCCTGACTTTC	CASTGGGRGANVLTF
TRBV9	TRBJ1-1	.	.	TGTGCCAGCAGCTATGTGGGGGCGCTGGACACTGAAGCTTTCTTT	CASSYVGALDTEAFF
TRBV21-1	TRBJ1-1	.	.	TGTGCCAGCAGCGGACACAGGTGCCCTGAAGCTTTCTTT	CASSGHRCPEAFF
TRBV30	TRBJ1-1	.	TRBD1	TGTGCCTGGAGTGTTTTATCGGCAGGGGGAGCTTTCTTT	CAWSVLSAGGAFF
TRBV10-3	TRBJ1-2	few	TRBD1	TGTGCCACCTCGACAGGGACCAACTATGGCTACACCTTC	CATSTGTNYGYTF
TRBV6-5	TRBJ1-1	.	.	TGTGCCAGCAGTTATCAGGAACTGAACACTGAAGCTTTCTTT	CASSYQELNTEAFF
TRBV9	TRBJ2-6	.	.	TGTGCCAGCAGCCCTACATGGAGAGGGGCCAACGTCCTGACTTTC	CASSPTWRGANVLTF
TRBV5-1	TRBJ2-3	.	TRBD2	TGCGCCAGCAGCCAGACTAGCGGGAGGGCCAAGGGGGATACGCAGTATTTT	CASSQTSGRAKGDTQYF
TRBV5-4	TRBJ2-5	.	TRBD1	TGTGCCAGCAGCTCCGGACAGGGTAAGGCGGAGACCCAGTACTTC	CASSSGQGKAETQYF
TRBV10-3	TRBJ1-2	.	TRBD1	TGTGCCATCAGTGAGCTCCGGGACAGGGACTATGGCTACACCTTC	CAISELRDRDYGYTF